Here is one T cell receptor beta chain with its context. This entry comes from a study of T cell responses to AZD1222 COVID-19 vaccine. Germline loops: CDR1 GTSNPN, CDR2 SVGIG (reference sequence). The germline V and J ends were trimmed by 4 bases and 4 bases, with 6 bases remaining between them. The CDR3 consists of 11 residues. The assay was immunoSEQ multiplex PCR, and TCRdb's table has in-frame clones only and misses some. The table lists approximately 100,000 clones, 85% to 90% of them singletons. The J gene is TRBJ2-3, the V gene TRBV30; unclear D gene. This clonotype was obtained from an adult in good health. Sequencing was performed on peripheral blood, taken on day 0 of AZD1222 vaccination. CDR3: CAWTFADTQYF. The CDR3, as DNA: TGTGCCTGGACCTTCGCAGATACGCAGTATTTT. Variable domain in full (rest from reference TRBV30 and TRBJ2-3): SQTIHQWPATLVQPVGSPLSLECTVEGTSNPNLYWYRQAAGRGLQLLFYSVGIGQISSEVPQNLSASRPQDRQFILSSKKLLLSDSGFYLCAWTFADTQYFGPGTRLTVL.